This T cell receptor (beta chain) appears in the sequencing data of a study of human T cells and chemical hapten exposure (dated by TCRdb to 2020 to 2023). A note on the overall study: For sensitization, 2% DPC in acetone was applied to a roughly 2 cm by roughly 2 cm area of upper inner arm skin. Throughout the study period of roughly five months, patients also received therapeutic DPC doses to the scalp every week. Patch testing was performed on the upper back with Finn chambers containing 0.01% DPC, and the patch tests were scored after 6 days according to International Contact Dermatitis Research Group standards. Most of the patients in the cohort were female, and the cohort covered alopecia areata with under or over 50% scalp involvement, alopecia totalis and alopecia universalis. Libraries were pooled for sequencing, and per-sample TCR yields varied mainly because of small differences in library volumes within the pool. Peripheral blood TCR repertoire changes were tracked in vivo in alopecia patients during primary and secondary sensitization to the hapten diphenylcyclopropenone (DPC). Blood samples were taken from patients before sensitization (week 0) and then at 2, 6 and about 24 weeks after DPC sensitization. For TCR sequencing, blood came from 25 to 35 alopecia patients at anywhere from one to four time points (pre-sensitization, 2, 6 and 24 weeks). General findings and caveats noted by the study authors: All patients had alopecia, a presumed autoimmune disease, so their immune response might differ from that of healthy individuals. Expanded TCRs formed significantly more large CDR3 similarity clusters than pre-sensitization or healthy control sets, consistent with antigen-driven responses. After repeated subsampling, changes were observed in the strength of the expansion versus patch-test correlation and in the threshold at which the correlation became significant. Patch test score was positively correlated with the number of PT1 expanded TCRs, with significance at thresholds 8, 16 and 32 but not at 4. The number of TCRs above 1 in 1000 frequency did not change with DPC sensitization; there was no evidence of global repertoire structure alterations.

This clonotype was observed at least ten times. This clone's antigen is unknown. The input lacks base qualities; no much larger clone sits a single base away. The germline V gene encodes CDR1 MDHEN and CDR2 SYDVKM. The CDR3 goes from the cysteine to the phenylalanine over 13 residues. CDR3 DNA is the only sequence kept; it has 39 bases, read in frame from the first base. Cut back by 7 bases and 2 bases, the V and J ends lie 12 bases apart. Interpreted using the paper, the time point label stands for: patch test 2, 6 weeks after DPC sensitization. The treatment or condition label corresponds to: therapeutic diphenylcyclopropenone sensitization with weekly scalp DPC. At every patch-test visit, the blood draw took place before the patch test was put on. Patients were considered eligible if aged 18 to 70, diagnosed with alopecia and deemed suitable for DPC therapy, and patients were excluded if pregnant. Total RNA was extracted from unfractionated whole blood collected in Tempus Blood RNA tubes.

Libraries were prepared through RACE. Reads for this sample came from a NextSeq 500. During library preparation, unique molecular identifiers were attached to individual cDNA molecules so that TCRs could be counted in a quantitative, reproducible way. For every blood RNA sample, sequencing covered both the TCR alpha and TCR beta chains. In the source study's methods: The median number of TCRs per sample was over 95,000, ranging from roughly 23,224 to 690,600. The Decombinator software suite was used to annotate the V, J and CDR3 of the TCR reads. Every sample was subsampled to the same number of TCRs (28,000) for the PS versus PT1 abundance plots. TCRs were defined as expanded if absent before sensitization and observed at least eight times at the 2-week time point. The raw public reads went through TCRdb reprocessing: fastp at Q25, MiXCR clone calling, in-frame beta chains kept. Each record represents a unique CDR3 protein, reported with the most common genes and DNA among its rows. The V and J calls here are based on TCRdb, not the publication. The sample table shows under 450,000 distinct CDR3 sequences, and just under 6.5% are seen once. The ten largest clonotypes hold less than 6.5% of the sample.

Specimen: whole blood, collected in connection with sensitization to the hapten diphenylcyclopropenone (DPC). The rearranged chain carries TRBV28 and TRBJ2-7, and TRBD2 may be the D gene, going by 5 matching bases. The sequence was obtained from a woman aged 18-29 years with alopecia areata. Some clones in this sample may be carry-over from other donors' samples. The sequenced DNA: TGTGCCAGCAAAACTAGGGTACCCTACGAGCAGTACTTC. Translated, this is CASKTRVPYEQYF.